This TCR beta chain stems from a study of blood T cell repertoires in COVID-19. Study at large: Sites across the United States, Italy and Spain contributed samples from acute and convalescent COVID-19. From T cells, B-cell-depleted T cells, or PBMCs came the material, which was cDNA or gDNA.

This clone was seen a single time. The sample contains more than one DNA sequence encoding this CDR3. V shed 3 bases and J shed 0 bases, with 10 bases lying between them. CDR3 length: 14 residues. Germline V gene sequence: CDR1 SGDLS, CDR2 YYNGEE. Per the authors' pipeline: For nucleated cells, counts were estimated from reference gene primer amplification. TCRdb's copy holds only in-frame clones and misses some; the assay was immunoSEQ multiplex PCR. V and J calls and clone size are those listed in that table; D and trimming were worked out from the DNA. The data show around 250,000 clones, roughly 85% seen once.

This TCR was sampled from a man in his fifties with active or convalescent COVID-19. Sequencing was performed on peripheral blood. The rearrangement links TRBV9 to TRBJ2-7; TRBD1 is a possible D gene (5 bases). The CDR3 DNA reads TGTGCCAGCAGCGGGGGCCAAGGCTCCTACGAGCAGTACTTC. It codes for CASSGGQGSYEQYF. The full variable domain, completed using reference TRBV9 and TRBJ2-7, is DSGVTQTPKHLITATGQRVTLRCSPRSGDLSVYWYQQSLDQGLQFLIQYYNGEERAKGNILERFSAQQFPDLHSELNLSSLELGDSALYFCASSGGQGSYEQYFGPGTRLTVT.